This T cell receptor (beta chain) was documented in a study of T-cell reconstitution after alpha-beta-depleted transplantation in children. Study-level findings and limits: Reported findings indicate that, about two months after transplant, alpha-beta T cells came from several hundred expanded clones, which were derived from non-depleted graft cells.

Preparation of the TCRbeta library was carried out with unique molecular identifiers. TCRdb passed the PCR reads through MiXCR, listing each CDR3 protein once. Here the sample spans about 590,000 distinct CDR3 sequences, about an eighth being singletons. Of note for this clonotype: The target antigen is unknown.

CDR1 is DFQATT and CDR2 is SNEGSKA in the germline V gene (reference sequence). With 1 base removed from V and 2 bases from J, the gap between germline ends came to 8 bases. The CDR3 length is 13 residues. This material consisted of PBMCs, mostly from graft donor cells, taken 360 days after TCRalphabeta/CD19-depleted stem cell transplant. The sequence was obtained from a male patient under 18 who had a stem cell transplant for acute myeloid leukemia, so the T cells may come from the graft donor. The rearrangement uses TRBV20-1 and TRBJ1-2; no clear D gene. The CDR3: CSARGMVNYGYTF. The DNA of the CDR3 is TGCAGTGCTAGAGGCATGGTCAACTATGGCTACACCTTC.